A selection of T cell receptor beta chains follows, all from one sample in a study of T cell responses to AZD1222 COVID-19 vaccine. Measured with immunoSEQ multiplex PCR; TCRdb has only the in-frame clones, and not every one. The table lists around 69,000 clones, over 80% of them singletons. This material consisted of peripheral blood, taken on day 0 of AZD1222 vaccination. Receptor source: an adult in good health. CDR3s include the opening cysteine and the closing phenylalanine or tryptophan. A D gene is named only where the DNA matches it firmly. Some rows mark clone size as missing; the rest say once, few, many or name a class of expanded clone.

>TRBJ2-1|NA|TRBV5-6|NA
TGTGCCAGCAGCCCCGGACTGATCTACAATGAGCAGTTCTTC
CASSPGLIYNEQFF
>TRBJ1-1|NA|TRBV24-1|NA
TGTGCCACCAGTGACATGACAGGAACTGAAGCTTTCTTT
CATSDMTGTEAFF
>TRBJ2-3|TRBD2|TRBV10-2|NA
TGCGCCAGCCTCGTCGGGGGGTTTACAGATACGCAGTATTTT
CASLVGGFTDTQYF
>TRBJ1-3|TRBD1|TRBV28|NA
TGTGCCAGCAGTTCACCGGGACAGGGGTATGGAAACACCATATATTTT
CASSSPGQGYGNTIYF
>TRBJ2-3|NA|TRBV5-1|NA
TGCGCCAGCAGCACTGGACTGGATGATACGCAGTATTTT
CASSTGLDDTQYF
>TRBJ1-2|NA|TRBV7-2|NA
TGTGCCAGCAGCTTAGCCCAGAAAGTAAACTATGGCTACACCTTC
CASSLAQKVNYGYTF
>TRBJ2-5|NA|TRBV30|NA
TGTGCCTGGTCTCCCTGGGGGGCAGAAACCGAAGAGACCCAGTACTTC
CAWSPWGAETEETQYF
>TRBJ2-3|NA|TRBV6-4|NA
TGTGCCAGCAGTGCGGGAGCGGCCTCAGATACGCAGTATTTT
CASSAGAASDTQYF
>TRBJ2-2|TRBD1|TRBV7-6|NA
TGTGCCAGCAGCGGCCGGGACAGAGCGAACACCGGGGAGCTGTTTTTT
CASSGRDRANTGELFF
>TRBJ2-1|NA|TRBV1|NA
TGCACCAGCAGCAAATCCCCATCGCGGGGATCCTACAATGAGCAGTTCTTC
CTSSKSPSRGSYNEQFF
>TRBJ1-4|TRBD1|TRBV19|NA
TGTGCCAGTCGTGACAGGGGTTCTGAAAAACTGTTTTTT
CASRDRGSEKLFF
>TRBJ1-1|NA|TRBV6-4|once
TGTGCCAGCAGTGACCGGGACAACACTGAAGCTTTCTTT
CASSDRDNTEAFF
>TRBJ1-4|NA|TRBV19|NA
TGTGCCAGTAGTATAGTACGGGGGTCCGGTGAAAAACTGTTTTTT
CASSIVRGSGEKLFF
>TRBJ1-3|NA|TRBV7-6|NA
TGTGCCAGCAGCCAATACGGTTCGTCGAGCTCTGGAAACACCATATATTTT
CASSQYGSSSSGNTIYF
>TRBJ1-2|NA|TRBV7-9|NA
TGTGCCAGCAGCTTAGCCACGAATCTCTATGGCTACACCTTC
CASSLATNLYGYTF
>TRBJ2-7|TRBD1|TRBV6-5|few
TGTGCCAGCAGTTCGCCTACAGGGGGCGGCTACGAGCAGTACTTC
CASSSPTGGGYEQYF
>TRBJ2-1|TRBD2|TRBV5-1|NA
TGCGCCAGCAGCCCAGGGACTAGCGGGTACTCGGCGCCCTACAATGAGCAGTTCTTC
CASSPGTSGYSAPYNEQFF
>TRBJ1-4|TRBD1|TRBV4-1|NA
TGCGCCAGCAGCCAAGGGGGACAGGGGTTAACTAATGAAAAACTGTTTTTT
CASSQGGQGLTNEKLFF
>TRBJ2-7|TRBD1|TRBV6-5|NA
TGTGCCAGCAGTCCGGACAGGGACTACGAGCAGTACTTC
CASSPDRDYEQYF
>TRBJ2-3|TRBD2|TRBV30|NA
TGTGCCTGGAGCCTCGGAGCTAGCGGCTACACAGATACGCAGTATTTT
CAWSLGASGYTDTQYF
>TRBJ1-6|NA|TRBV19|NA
TGTGCCAGTAGTAGCCGGGGGCCTAATTCACCCCTCCACTTT
CASSSRGPNSPLHF
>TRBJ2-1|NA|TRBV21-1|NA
TGTGCCAGCAGCAAAGTGCCGGGGCCGCCGTTGTATGAGCAGTTCTTC
CASSKVPGPPLYEQFF
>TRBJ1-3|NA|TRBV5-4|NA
TGTGCCAGCAGCTTGGGCAGGCGTGATGGAAACACCATATATTTT
CASSLGRRDGNTIYF
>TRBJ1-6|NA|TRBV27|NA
TGTGCCAGCAGTTTATCGAGCAGAAGGGTAAATTCACCCCTCCACTTT
CASSLSSRRVNSPLHF
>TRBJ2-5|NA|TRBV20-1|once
TGCAGTGCTCGAGGGGGGGAGACCCAGTACTTC
CSARGGETQYF
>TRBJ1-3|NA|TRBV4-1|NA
TGCGCCAGCAGCCAAGAAGGAGGGGGACTCTCTGGAAACACCATATATTTT
CASSQEGGGLSGNTIYF
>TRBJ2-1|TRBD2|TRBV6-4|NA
TGTGCCAGCAGTGACTCAGCGGGGGGGAACAATGAGCAGTTCTTC
CASSDSAGGNNEQFF
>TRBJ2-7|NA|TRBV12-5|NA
TGTGCTAGTGGCCGAACAGGGAACTCCTACGAGCAGTACTTC
CASGRTGNSYEQYF
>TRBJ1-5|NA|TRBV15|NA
TGTGCCACCAGCAGAGCCCCCGTGGGGGCGATTAATAGCAATCAGCCCCAGCATTTT
CATSRAPVGAINSNQPQHF
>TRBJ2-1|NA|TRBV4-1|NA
TGCGCCAGCAGCCCGAGGTCACCTAACAATGAGCAGTTCTTC
CASSPRSPNNEQFF
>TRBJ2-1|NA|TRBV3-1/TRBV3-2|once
TGTGCCAGCAGCAGGGGCGCAACAGTAGTGTCCTACAATGAGCAGTTCTTC
CASSRGATVVSYNEQFF
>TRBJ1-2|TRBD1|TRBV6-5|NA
TGTGCCAGCAGTCGGACAGGGGATGGCTACACCTTC
CASSRTGDGYTF
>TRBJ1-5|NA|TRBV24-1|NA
TGTGCCACCAGTGATTTCCTGAACACTCAGCCCCAGCATTTT
CATSDFLNTQPQHF
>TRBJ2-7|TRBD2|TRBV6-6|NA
TGTGCCAGCAGCCGACTAGCGGGGGGCCAGAGCTCCTACGAGCAGTACTTC
CASSRLAGGQSSYEQYF
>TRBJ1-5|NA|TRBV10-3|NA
TGTGCCATCAGCCAGGGCTATCAGCCCCAGCATTTT
CAISQGYQPQHF
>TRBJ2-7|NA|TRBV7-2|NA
TGTGCCAGCAGCTTAGTGTCCCGTACCTACGAGCAGTACTTC
CASSLVSRTYEQYF
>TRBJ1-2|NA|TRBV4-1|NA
TGCGCCCGCAGCCAAGATTGGGGGACGGGGGGCTACACCTTC
CARSQDWGTGGYTF
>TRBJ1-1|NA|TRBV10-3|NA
TGTGCCATCAGTGATTCGTCAGGCCCTGAAGCTTTCTTT
CAISDSSGPEAFF
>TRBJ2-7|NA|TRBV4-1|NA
TGCGCCAGCAGCCAAGGGCGGACGGACACCTACGAGCAGTACTTC
CASSQGRTDTYEQYF
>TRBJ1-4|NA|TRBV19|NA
TGTGCCAGTAAGTGGGGAACCGGAACACCAACTAATGAAAAACTGTTTTTT
CASKWGTGTPTNEKLFF
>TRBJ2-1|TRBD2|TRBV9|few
TGTGCCAGCAGCGTCAGACTAGCGGGGGCTTACAATGAGCAGTTCTTC
CASSVRLAGAYNEQFF
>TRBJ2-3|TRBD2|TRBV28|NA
TGTGCCAGCAGTTCCCGACGGGAGGGGGGCTCCCGGGGCACAGATACGCAGTATTTT
CASSSRREGGSRGTDTQYF
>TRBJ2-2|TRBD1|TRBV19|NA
TGTGCCAGTTTCCCCCGAGGGAGACAGGGGGCCAGCGGGGAGCTGTTTTTT
CASFPRGRQGASGELFF
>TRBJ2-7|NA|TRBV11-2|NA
TGTGCCAGCAGCTTAGCCCCAGGGGGGGAGTACGAGCAGTACTTC
CASSLAPGGEYEQYF
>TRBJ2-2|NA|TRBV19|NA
TGTGCCAGTAGTATACTGGGGGGTCGGGAGCTGTTTTTT
CASSILGGRELFF
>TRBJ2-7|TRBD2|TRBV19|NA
TGTGCCAGTAGTATAGGGGGAGCGGGGGAGCAGTACTTC
CASSIGGAGEQYF
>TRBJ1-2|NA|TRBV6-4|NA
TGTGCCAGCAGTGAAGCCCTCCGGGGGGCTGGCTACACCTTC
CASSEALRGAGYTF
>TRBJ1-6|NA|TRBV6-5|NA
TGTGCCAGCAATTGGGAGAACAATTCACCCCTCCACTTT
CASNWENNSPLHF
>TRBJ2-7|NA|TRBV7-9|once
TGTGCCAGCAGCTCGACCGGTGCCACGAGAGCCTACGAGCAGTACTTC
CASSSTGATRAYEQYF
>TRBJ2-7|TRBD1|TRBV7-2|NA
TGTGCCAGCAGAGTTGACAGGGCGCCCTCCGAAAGACACGAGCAGTACTTC
CASRVDRAPSERHEQYF
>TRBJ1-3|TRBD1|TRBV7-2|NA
TGTGCCAGCAGTTCGACAGGGGGCTCTGGAAACACCATATATTTT
CASSSTGGSGNTIYF
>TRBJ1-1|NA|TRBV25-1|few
TGTGCCAGCAGTGACCGGGGGGACACTGAAGCTTTCTTT
CASSDRGDTEAFF
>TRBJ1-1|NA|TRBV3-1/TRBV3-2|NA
TGTGCCAGCAGCCAAGATACCCCCATGGCAGGATTAAACACTGAAGCTTTCTTT
CASSQDTPMAGLNTEAFF